The TCR beta chain under discussion was sequenced for a study of blood T cell repertoires in COVID-19. This table comes from immunoSEQ multiplex PCR, and its TCRdb copy is limited to in-frame clones, with some not included. This table holds 160,000 or so clones, roughly 87% found once. This clone has a single count. Germline loops: CDR1 MDHEN, CDR2 SYDVKM. The length of the CDR3 is 15 residues. The V gene end was trimmed by 5 bases and the J gene end by 2 bases; junction bases not matched to a gene: 8. The specimen was peripheral blood. The sequence came from a woman aged 55-75 years who had recovered from COVID-19. V and J are TRBV28 and TRBJ1-2; 7 bases agree with TRBD1. The CDR3 sequence is CASSETGTVNYGYTF. CDR3 coding DNA: TGTGCCAGCAGTGAAACCGGGACAGTAAACTATGGCTACACCTTC.